These 30 T cell receptor beta chains originate from one sample sequenced in a study of response to subunit inactivated influenza vaccine. Via MiXCR, TCRdb re-called the RT-PCR reads, giving one row per CDR3 protein. The data show around 760,000 distinct CDR3 sequences, 14% seen once. Sequences were derived from PBMCs from blood, sampled 14 days before vaccination. All receptors come from a man in his fifties who received an inactivated influenza vaccine.

The chain recombines TRBV10-3 with TRBJ1-5; TRBD1 might be the D (6 bases). V shed 8 bases and J shed 4 bases, with 12 bases lying between them. CDR3 length equals 13 residues. Germline-derived CDR1 and CDR2 are ENHRY and SYGVKD. The DNA for the CDR3 is TGTGCCATCGGAGGGGGGTTTAATCAGCCCCAGCATTTT. It codes for CAIGGGFNQPQHF.

On this clonotype: A much bigger clone sits one base away, suggesting this may be a read error. V usage is TRBV12-5 and J usage is TRBJ2-1; D perhaps matches TRBD1 (6 bases). The V gene's germline CDR1 is LGHNT and CDR2 FRNRAP. V lost 4 bases to trimming and J lost 8 bases, with 27 bases between them. The length of the CDR3 is 18 residues. CDR3 DNA: TGTGCTAGTGGTTCTGCGCGAGGGGACAAATGGGGGCTAGATGAGCAGTTCTTC. This codes for CASGSARGDKWGLDEQFF.

Only a few counts were recorded for this clonotype. The gene calls are TRBV29-1 and TRBJ2-7, with D perhaps given as TRBD1 or TRBD2 (5 bases each). V was trimmed by 4 bases and J by 4 bases, leaving 8 bases between them. CDR3 size: 11 residues. CDR1 is SQVTM and CDR2 is ANQGSEA in the germline V gene. CDR3 region: CSVGDGYEQYF. The DNA of the CDR3 is TGCAGCGTTGGGGACGGGTACGAGCAGTACTTC.

This clonotype occurred a few times. The chain is built from TRBV6-1 and TRBJ1-3, with 8 nucleotides matching TRBD1. This CDR3 is 15 amino acids long. Germline assignment: CDR1 MNHNS and CDR2 SASEGT. The V gene end was trimmed by 6 bases and the J gene end by 0 bases; junction bases not matched to a gene: 4. CDR3 protein: CASRDRDSSGNTIYF. As DNA, the CDR3 is TGTGCCAGCAGGGACAGGGACAGCTCTGGAAACACCATATATTTT.

This clonotype was seen a few times. This chain links TRBV7-9 with TRBJ2-7; 7 bases map to TRBD1. The CDR3 has 15 amino acids. CDR1 and CDR2 (germline): SEHNR, FQNEAQ (reference sequence). Trimming cost V 4 bases and J 2 bases; bases outside gene matches: 8. This CDR3 is CASSSTGTATYEQYF. DNA for the CDR3: TGTGCCAGCAGCTCTACCGGGACAGCTACCTACGAGCAGTACTTC.

The gene calls are TRBV3-1 and TRBJ2-1; possible D gene TRBD2, 6 bases. Germline V CDR1 and CDR2: LGHDT, YNNKEL (reference sequence). V dropped 0 bases and J dropped 7 bases, with 13 bases sitting between them. The CDR3 is 15 amino acids. As DNA, the CDR3 is TGTGCCAGCAGCCAAGAAGGGCTAGGGAGGAATGAGCAGTTCTTC. It translates to CASSQEGLGRNEQFF.

The chain recombines TRBV24-1 with TRBJ1-4; D gene unclear. Germline assignment: CDR1 KGHDR and CDR2 SFDVKD. The CDR3 has 15 amino acids. Trimming stripped 3 bases from V and 7 bases from J, with 14 bases between. As DNA, the CDR3 is TGTGCCACCAGTGATCCGCGACGGGAGTCTGAAAAACTGTTTTTT. Amino acids: CATSDPRRESEKLFF.

The chain links TRBV2 to TRBJ2-5; unclear D gene. The V gene lost 6 bases and the J gene lost 1 base, with 12 bases spanning the gap. There are 14 residues in the CDR3. Germline V CDR1 and CDR2: SNHLY, FYNNEI. Here the CDR3 reads CASSDRTVQETQYF. The CDR3 coding sequence is TGTGCCAGCAGCGACCGGACGGTCCAAGAGACCCAGTACTTC.

This clonotype was seen only a few times. This chain uses TRBV6-2 or TRBV6-3 with TRBJ2-3, with 9 bases that match TRBD1. V was pared by 5 bases and J by 2 bases, with 11 bases of the junction left unmatched. Germline CDR1 and CDR2: MNHEY and SVGEGT. The CDR3 totals 17 residues. CDR3 residues: CASSGGTGLLITDTQYF. The DNA for the CDR3 is TGTGCCAGCAGTGGCGGGACAGGGCTTTTAATCACAGATACGCAGTATTTT.

This clonotype was detected many times. The chain is built from TRBV20-1 and TRBJ2-5; 7 nucleotides align to TRBD2. The CDR3 is 13 amino acids. Looked up from germline, CDR1 is DFQATT and CDR2 is SNEGSKA (reference sequence). The junction had 5 bases not matched to a gene; V was cut back by 6 bases and J by 1 base. The CDR3: CSAGSGGQETQYF. CDR3 coding DNA: TGCAGTGCCGGATCGGGGGGCCAAGAGACCCAGTACTTC.

The V call is TRBV6-2 or TRBV6-3, the J call TRBJ2-3, with a weak D call TRBD1 (7 bases). The germline V and J ends were trimmed by 2 bases and 2 bases, with 14 bases remaining between them. The CDR3 runs 16 residues. Looked up from germline, CDR1 is MNHEY and CDR2 is SVGEGT. The CDR3 bases are TGTGCCAGCAGTTACCCGGACAGGAGGGTCACAGATACGCAGTATTTT. Its protein product is CASSYPDRRVTDTQYF.

The chain joins TRBV27 to TRBJ1-4; tentative D call: TRBD1 (5 bases). The germline CDR1 and CDR2 sequences are MNHEY and SMNVEV (reference sequence). V was clipped by 5 bases and J by 5 bases, with 15 bases between them. This CDR3 is built from 15 residues. The CDR3 DNA reads as TGTGCCAGCAGTCCGTCGGGACGGGAAAATGAAAAACTGTTTTTT. Amino acid sequence: CASSPSGRENEKLFF.

This clonotype has just a few counts. The chain couples TRBV7-2 to TRBJ2-7; 9 bases line up with TRBD2. The junction had 11 bases not matched to a gene; V was cut back by 4 bases and J by 7 bases. Germline V gene sequence: CDR1 SGHTA, CDR2 FQGNSA. The CDR3 spans 15 residues. CDR3 DNA sequence: TGTGCCAGCAGCTCGGGGACTAGCTGGACGGGGGAGCAGTACTTC. Its protein product is CASSSGTSWTGEQYF.

In this sample, this clonotype turned up a few times. The chain uses TRBV7-9 and TRBJ2-7; perhaps TRBD1 as D (6 bases). The CDR3 loop spans 15 amino acids. Germline V CDR1 and CDR2: SEHNR, FQNEAQ (reference sequence). The ends were cut back, 5 bases at V and 0 bases at J, with 14 bases in the middle. The CDR3 sequence: CASSQDRLSSYEQYF. The CDR3 DNA follows: TGTGCCAGCAGCCAAGACAGGTTAAGCTCCTACGAGCAGTACTTC. Filled out from reference TRBV7-9 and TRBJ2-7, the complete variable domain reads DTGVSQNPRHKITKRGQNVTFRCDPISEHNRLYWYRQTLGQGPEFLTYFQNEAQLEKSRLLSDRFSAERPKGSFSTLEIQRTEQGDSAMYLCASSQDRLSSYEQYFGPGTRLTVT.

In nucleotides, the CDR3 is TGTGCCAGCAGCTTAGGAGGGGGGGGGATTGGCAATGAGCAGTTCTTC. The encoded protein is CASSLGGGGIGNEQFF. This sequence joins TRBV7-6 and TRBJ2-1, with D possibly TRBD2 on 7 matching bases. This CDR3 spans 16 amino acids. CDR1 is SGHVS and CDR2 is FNYEAQ in the germline V gene. The ends were cut back, 1 base at V and 6 bases at J, with 16 bases in the middle.

At least ten counts were recorded for this clonotype. This chain connects TRBV6-2 or TRBV6-3 to TRBJ1-5; 7 nucleotides agree with TRBD1. Trimming cost V 0 bases and J 0 bases; bases outside gene matches: 8. The CDR3 is 18 residues long. The germline V gene has CDR1 MNHEY and CDR2 SVGEGT. CDR3 protein: CASSYSFWDRISNQPQHF. The DNA for the CDR3 is TGTGCCAGCAGTTACTCTTTTTGGGACAGAATTAGCAATCAGCCCCAGCATTTT.

This chain uses TRBV3-1 with TRBJ2-7; D remains unclear. V lost 0 bases and J 5 bases, leaving 14 bases between the germline ends. CDR3 size: 15 residues. Germline assignment: CDR1 LGHDT and CDR2 YNNKEL (reference sequence). The DNA of the CDR3 is TGTGCCAGCAGCCAAGATGGTGGCTCCTTTGACGAGCAGTACTTC. Protein product: CASSQDGGSFDEQYF.

In this sample, this clonotype turned up a few times. The genes are TRBV20-1 and TRBJ1-5, with 7 bases aligning to TRBD1. The CDR3 spans 15 residues. Trimming at V came to 0 bases and at J to 6 bases, leaving 8 bases not matched to a gene. From germline, CDR1 is DFQATT and CDR2 SNEGSKA (reference sequence). CDR3 loop: CSAREGGGAGQPQHF. The DNA of the CDR3 is TGCAGTGCTAGAGAGGGAGGGGGCGCAGGTCAGCCCCAGCATTTT.

In this sample, this clonotype turned up a few times. The rearrangement links TRBV7-9 to TRBJ2-7, with 9 bases that match TRBD2. The CDR3 is 13 amino acids. Germline loops: CDR1 SEHNR, CDR2 FQNEAQ (reference sequence). Unmatched junction bases numbered 8, after V lost 10 bases and J lost 4 bases. The CDR3 DNA reads as TGTGCCATCTCGCGGGAGGGCCCGTACGAGCAGTACTTC. Translation: CAISREGPYEQYF. The variable domain in full, with the rest retrieved from reference TRBV7-9 and TRBJ2-7, is DTGVSQNPRHKITKRGQNVTFRCDPISEHNRLYWYRQTLGQGPEFLTYFQNEAQLEKSRLLSDRFSAERPKGSFSTLEIQRTEQGDSAMYLCAISREGPYEQYFGPGTRLTVT.

There are a few counts of this clonotype. This chain links TRBV6-4 with TRBJ2-7, with D perhaps matching TRBD2 (7 bases). V lost 1 base and J lost 4, with 11 bases in between. The CDR3 has 14 residues. CDR1 and CDR2 from the germline V gene are MRHNA and SNTAGT. CDR3 in amino acids: CASSDLGGGYEQYF. CDR3 DNA sequence: TGTGCCAGCAGTGACTTGGGAGGGGGATACGAGCAGTACTTC.

This chain links TRBV5-1 with TRBJ2-3; weak D call: TRBD1 (6 bases). The CDR3 covers 15 residues. Germline V gene sequence: CDR1 SGHRS, CDR2 YFSETQ. V lost 0 bases and J lost 6, with 14 bases in between. The chain's CDR3 is CASSLGQALGDTQYF. The CDR3 bases are TGCGCCAGCAGCTTGGGACAGGCTCTTGGGGATACGCAGTATTTT. Full variable domain (missing parts from reference TRBV5-1 and TRBJ2-3): KAGVTQTPRYLIKTRGQQVTLSCSPISGHRSVSWYQQTPGQGLQFLFEYFSETQRNKGNFPGRFSGRQFSNSRSEMNVSTLELGDSALYLCASSLGQALGDTQYFGPGTRLTVL.

CDR3 DNA: TGTGCCAGCAGCCAAGGTCAGCGGGGGGGCTCAGATACGCAGTATTTT. Residues: CASSQGQRGGSDTQYF. The rearrangement links TRBV3-1 to TRBJ2-3; 10 bases match TRBD2. The V gene end was trimmed by 1 base and the J gene end by 4 bases; junction bases not matched to a gene: 5. This CDR3 comprises 16 residues. Germline V gives CDR1 LGHDT, CDR2 YNNKEL (reference sequence).

This clonotype has a handful of counts. J is TRBJ2-3 and V is TRBV5-1; 7 bases line up with TRBD2. CDR1 and CDR2 from the germline V gene are SGHRS and YFSETQ. This CDR3 spans 18 amino acids. With V trimmed by 1 base and J by 4 bases, 15 bases remained unmatched. The CDR3 loop is CASSLRDWGGRAADTQYF. CDR3 coding DNA: TGCGCCAGCAGCTTGCGCGACTGGGGCGGGAGAGCCGCAGATACGCAGTATTTT.

V and J are TRBV20-1 and TRBJ2-1, with 12 bases that match TRBD1. Germline V CDR1 and CDR2: DFQATT, SNEGSKA (reference sequence). The CDR3 runs to 14 residues. The V segment lost 6 bases and the J segment 9 bases; nucleotides outside the gene matches: 9. The CDR3 nucleotides read TGCAGTGCCGACCGCCGGGACAGGGGGCTTGAGCAGTTCTTC. Protein product: CSADRRDRGLEQFF.

The genes are TRBV20-1 and TRBJ2-3; 13 bases line up with TRBD2. Looked up from germline, CDR1 is DFQATT and CDR2 is SNEGSKA (reference sequence). Trimming at V came to 2 bases and at J to 6 bases, leaving 2 bases not matched to a gene. This CDR3 comprises 14 residues. The CDR3 protein is CSARTSGRADTQYF. CDR3 nucleotides: TGCAGTGCTAGAACTAGCGGGAGGGCCGATACGCAGTATTTT.

This clonotype was counted many times. The chain employs TRBV7-2 and TRBJ2-1; the D is unclear. The CDR3 loop spans 12 amino acids. Germline CDR1 reads SGHTA; CDR2 reads FQGNSA. Here the CDR3 reads CASQYGVNEQFF. The CDR3 nucleotides read TGTGCAAGCCAGTATGGGGTCAATGAGCAGTTCTTC.

The CDR3 sequence: CASTTGNSGANVLTF. The CDR3 coding sequence is TGTGCCAGCACTACCGGGAACTCTGGGGCCAACGTCCTGACTTTC. The chain combines TRBV7-8 with TRBJ2-6, with a tentative D call TRBD2 (5 bases). This CDR3 is 15 amino acids long. CDR1 is SGHVS and CDR2 is FQNEAQ in the germline V gene. V was shortened by 7 bases and J by 0 bases, with 10 bases between the two germline ends.

The chain links TRBV29-1 to TRBJ2-5; 7 positions match TRBD2. In germline, CDR1 is SQVTM, CDR2 ANQGSEA. The CDR3 extends over 16 amino acids. V trimming: 5 bases; J trimming: 0 bases; junction bases outside the gene matches: 12. CDR3 nucleotides: TGCAGCGTTTTCGGGGGGATGTTGAGGTACCAAGAGACCCAGTACTTC. Its protein is CSVFGGMLRYQETQYF.

V gene TRBV5-5 combines with J gene TRBJ2-1, with D tentatively TRBD2 (5 bases). CDR3 length: 16 amino acids. V was shortened by 1 base and J by 4 bases, with 15 bases between the two germline ends. Germline loops: CDR1 SGHKS, CDR2 YYEKEE (reference sequence). The CDR3 here is CASSLQEGLSYNEQFF. Here the CDR3 DNA reads TGTGCCAGCAGCTTGCAAGAAGGACTCTCATACAATGAGCAGTTCTTC.

This clonotype was recorded a few times. The gene calls are TRBV29-1 and TRBJ2-5; unclear D gene. CDR3 length: 12 amino acids. The germline V and J ends were trimmed by 6 bases and 5 bases, with 13 bases remaining between them. Per germline, CDR1 SQVTM and CDR2 ANQGSEA. The CDR3 sequence is CSVLWRLETQYF. CDR3 nucleotides: TGCAGCGTCCTTTGGAGACTCGAGACCCAGTACTTC.